This TCR beta chain comes out of a study of metastatic and nonmetastatic thyroid tumors. Study-wide results and caveats: Malignant thyroid tumors reportedly had TCR beta diversity that was significantly higher than in benign nodules, in blood and tumor.

This clone has a handful of counts. What it recognizes is unknown. All patients were untreated before thyroid surgery. Germline-derived CDR1 and CDR2 are SNHLY and FYNNEI. The V end was cut by 2 bases, the J end by 0 bases, with 7 bases between. The CDR3 length is 14 residues. Using MiXCR, TCRdb re-called clones from the PCR reads. The sample has about 17,000 clones, under 25% seen once. The gene calls are TRBV2 and TRBJ1-2; D is ambiguous. The specimen was adjacent normal tissue. The clonotype was recovered from a female donor with papillary thyroid cancer or a benign thyroid nodule (not recorded which). Some clones in this sample may be carry-over from other donors' samples. CDR3 amino acids: CASSEQTTNYGYTF. As DNA, the CDR3 is TGTGCCAGCAGTGAACAGACAACTAACTATGGCTACACCTTC.